This T cell receptor beta chain was documented in a study of cytomegalovirus exposure and HLA in healthy donors. Use of 60 Vbeta and 13 Jbeta primers characterized the PCR. Here immunoSEQ multiplex PCR was the method, and the copy in TCRdb shows in-frame clones only, minus some. The table has some 150,000 clones, around 79% seen once. Between the trimmed V and J ends, which lost 5 bases and 9 bases, there was a span of 23 bases. The CDR3 extends over 17 amino acids. Per germline, CDR1 SGHTA and CDR2 FQGNSA. All the people who gave samples were healthy bone marrow donors. Study-wide findings and caveats: In all likelihood, a cluster of highly shared sequence variants was a sequencing artifact. Of the V segments, some could not be distinguished, including TRBV6-2 and TRBV6-3, and were excluded.

Note on this clone: Its antigen is not identified.

The material sequenced was PBMCs. This clonotype was sampled from a man aged 25 to 45 in good health and CMV-seropositive. This chain uses TRBV7-2 with TRBJ1-6; D gene ambiguous. CDR3 amino acids: CASSPRPDQRGVSPLHF. As DNA, the CDR3 is TGTGCCAGCAGCCCCCGACCCGATCAACGCGGGGTTTCACCCCTCCACTTT.